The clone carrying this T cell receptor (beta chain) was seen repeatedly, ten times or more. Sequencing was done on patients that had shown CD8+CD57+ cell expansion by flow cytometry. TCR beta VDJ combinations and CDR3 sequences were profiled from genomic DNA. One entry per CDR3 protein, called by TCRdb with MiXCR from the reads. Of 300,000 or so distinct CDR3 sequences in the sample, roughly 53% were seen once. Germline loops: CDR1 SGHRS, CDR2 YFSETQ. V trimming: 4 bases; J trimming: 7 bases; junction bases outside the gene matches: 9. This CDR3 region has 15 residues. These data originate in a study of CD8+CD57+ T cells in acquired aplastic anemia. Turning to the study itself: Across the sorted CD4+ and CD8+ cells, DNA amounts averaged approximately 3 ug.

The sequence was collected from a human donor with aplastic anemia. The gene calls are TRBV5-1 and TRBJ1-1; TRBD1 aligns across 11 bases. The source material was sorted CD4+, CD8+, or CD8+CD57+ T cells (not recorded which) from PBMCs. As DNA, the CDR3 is TGCGCCAGCAGCCCTCTAGGACAGGGGGCCAATGAAGCTTTCTTT. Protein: CASSPLGQGANEAFF. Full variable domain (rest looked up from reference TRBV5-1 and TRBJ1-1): KAGVTQTPRYLIKTRGQQVTLSCSPISGHRSVSWYQQTPGQGLQFLFEYFSETQRNKGNFPGRFSGRQFSNSRSEMNVSTLELGDSALYLCASSPLGQGANEAFFGQGTRLTVV.